This TCR beta chain stems from a study of blood T cells in healthy people across ages. The study's findings and limits: The study found more naive CD4+ cells and higher diversity in long-lived than aged donors.

The CDR3 sequence is 17 residues long. The V gene's germline CDR1 is SGHTA and CDR2 FQGNSA. V lost 2 bases, J lost 4 bases, and 7 bases stayed unmatched. A word on this clonotype: Its antigen is still unknown.

Together with a sample-barcoded 5' primer, a J-beta primer mix was included in a second PCR lasting roughly 6 to 12 cycles. Via MiXCR, TCRdb re-called the 5' RACE reads, giving one row per CDR3 protein. The sample shows about 780,000 distinct CDR3 sequences, around two thirds of them seen only once. Input material: blood. The chain carries TRBV7-2 and TRBJ1-6; TRBD1 matches at 8 bases. This TCR derives from a man younger than 45 in good health. The CDR3 bases are TGTGCCAGCAGCTTAAACCCAGGACAGGGTTATAATTCACCCCTCCACTTT. Its protein is CASSLNPGQGYNSPLHF.